These 30 T cell receptor beta chains came from one sample sequenced in a study of low-dose radiotherapy and immunotherapy resistance in tumors. First-strand cDNA used TRAV- and TRBV-specific primers, covering alpha and beta chains. TCR amplification involved roughly 21 PCR cycles with a constant-region primer and V-primer adapter. TCRdb reprocessed the reads via MiXCR and lists one record per CDR3 protein. The sample contains nearly 60,000 distinct CDR3 sequences, roughly 23% of which appear only once. Time point indicated: after trial treatment. Treatment reported: LDRT plus nivolumab, ipilimumab, low-dose cyclophosphamide and aspirin (RACIN trial). Here the sequenced sample was PBMCs, taken after low-dose radiotherapy plus immunotherapy. The source is a male donor with prostate cancer.

This clonotype was counted many times. V usage is TRBV12-3 or TRBV12-4 and J usage is TRBJ1-2; TRBD1 matches at 9 bases. V lost 5 bases to trimming and J lost 5 bases; unmatched junction nucleotides: 6. The CDR3 loop spans 14 amino acids. CDR3 loop: CASSTDRGGYGYTF. The CDR3 bases are TGTGCCAGCAGTACGGACAGGGGAGGGTATGGCTACACCTTC.

In its sample, this clonotype was seen many times. The J gene is TRBJ2-2, the V gene TRBV5-6; 9 bases match TRBD1. CDR3 size: 17 residues. Per the germline V gene, CDR1 is SGHDT and CDR2 is YYEEEE. The junction had 7 bases not matched to a gene; V was cut back by 2 bases and J by 2 bases. In DNA form, the CDR3 reads TGTGCCAGCAGCTTCATCGGGACAGGGTTTAACACCGGGGAGCTGTTTTTT. This gives the protein CASSFIGTGFNTGELFF.

A note on this clonotype: Given a far larger clone just one base away, this is likely a sequencing read error. CDR3 loop: CASNVGAGGRDEQYF. The CDR3, as DNA: TGTGCCAGCAACGTAGGGGCGGGGGGGCGAGATGAGCAGTACTTC. The chain is built from TRBV7-2 and TRBJ2-7, with TRBD2 matching 9 bases. The V segment lost 7 bases and the J segment 7 bases; nucleotides outside the gene matches: 14. Germline CDR1 SGHTA, CDR2 FQGNSA. The CDR3 spans 15 residues.

Notes on this clonotype: It differs at one base from a far larger clone, so likely a read error. The chain links TRBV13 to TRBJ1-2; 7 bases map to TRBD1. This CDR3 is 17 amino acids long. Germline trimming cut 4 bases from V and 7 bases from J; bases unmatched to any gene: 18. The germline gives CDR1 PRHDT, CDR2 FYEKMQ (reference sequence). In DNA, the CDR3 is TGTGCCAGCAGCTCTAGGTTGGGGCAGGGGGAAAGATTTGGCTACACCTTC. It is translated as CASSSRLGQGERFGYTF.

This clonotype showed up many times. This chain links TRBV12-3 or TRBV12-4 with TRBJ1-1; 9 bases align to TRBD1. V trimming: 3 bases; J trimming: 2 bases; junction bases outside the gene matches: 10. The CDR3 consists of 17 residues. The CDR3 bases are TGTGCCAGCAGTTTGGGACAGGGAGGATCAGGCAACACTGAAGCTTTCTTT. This codes for CASSLGQGGSGNTEAFF.

This clonotype was detected ten times or more. The gene calls are TRBV29-1 and TRBJ1-5; the D gene is possibly TRBD1 (5 bases). The germline gives CDR1 SQVTM, CDR2 ANQGSEA. The CDR3 extends over 12 amino acids. The V gene lost 4 bases and the J gene lost 8 bases, with 12 bases spanning the gap. The CDR3 bases are TGCAGCGTTGCCGGGGCAAGCGAGCCCCAGCATTTT. It specifies CSVAGASEPQHF.

Many counts were recorded for this clonotype. The chain links TRBV29-1 to TRBJ1-1; no definite D call. The CDR3 runs to 15 residues. V lost 4 bases and J 0 bases, leaving 15 bases between the germline ends. Germline V CDR1 and CDR2: SQVTM, ANQGSEA. CDR3 coding DNA: TGCAGCGTTGTAACCCCTCTGGGCATGAACACTGAAGCTTTCTTT. It translates to CSVVTPLGMNTEAFF.

This clonotype was observed at least ten times. Compared with germline, one end of the junction differs, possibly owing to a read error. This CDR3 reads CASSPTPPSSYNEQFF. CDR3 sequence (DNA): TGTGCTAGCAGCCCGACTCCCCCAAGCTCCTACAATGAGCAGTTCTTC. The chain couples TRBV7-7 to TRBJ2-1; D is undetermined. Germline V gives CDR1 SSHAT, CDR2 FNYEAQ (reference sequence). The CDR3 contains 16 residues. Drawing the rest from reference TRBV7-7 and TRBJ2-1, the complete variable domain is GAGVSQSPRYKVTKRGQDVTLRCDPISSHATLYWYQQALGQGPEFLTYFNYEAQPDKSGLPSDRFSAERPEGSISTLTIQRTEQRDSAMYRCASSPTPPSSYNEQFFGPGTRLTVL.

Many counts were recorded for this clonotype. The chain links TRBV2 to TRBJ2-1; D remains unclear. V gave up 7 bases and J gave up 0 bases, with 13 bases separating them. The V gene's germline CDR1 is SNHLY and CDR2 FYNNEI. There are 15 residues in the CDR3. The CDR3 bases are TGTGCCAGCACCCCGACGCGGAGCTCCTACAATGAGCAGTTCTTC. Amino acid sequence: CASTPTRSSYNEQFF.

In this sample, this clonotype turned up many times. The V call is TRBV6-2 or TRBV6-3, the J call TRBJ2-1; 8 positions match TRBD2. Germline V CDR1 and CDR2: MNHEY, SVGEGT. The CDR3 has 14 amino acids. J gave up 4 bases and V 4 bases, and 3 bases lay outside the gene matches. CDR3 in amino acids: CASSSKRGYNEQFF. Here the CDR3 DNA reads TGTGCCAGCAGTTCAAAGCGGGGGTACAATGAGCAGTTCTTC.

Many counts were recorded for this clonotype. V is TRBV3-1 and J is TRBJ2-1; TRBD2 matches at 11 bases. The J segment lost 7 bases and the V segment lost 6 bases, leaving 5 bases of the junction unmatched. Germline assignment: CDR1 LGHDT and CDR2 YNNKEL (reference sequence). This CDR3 region has 14 residues. In nucleotides, the CDR3 is TGTGCCAGCAGGTCTAGCGGGGGGACAAATGAGCAGTTCTTC. Translating it yields CASRSSGGTNEQFF.

This clonotype was seen repeatedly, ten times or more. The chain combines TRBV11-2 with TRBJ2-2; no definite D call. Between the trimmed V and J ends, which lost 5 bases and 1 base, there was a span of 8 bases. Germline V gene lookup returns CDR1 SGHAT and CDR2 FQNNGV. This CDR3 has 14 residues. The CDR3 nucleotides are TGTGCCAGCAGCGGAACTATGAACACCGGGGAGCTGTTTTTT. This codes for CASSGTMNTGELFF.

This clonotype was observed at least ten times. The chain employs TRBV29-1 and TRBJ1-1; a weak D match, TRBD1 (5 bases). V lost 5 bases and J lost 0, with 10 bases in between. This CDR3 is 13 amino acids long. Germline loops: CDR1 SQVTM, CDR2 ANQGSEA. The CDR3 sequence: CSVPDKLNTEAFF. In DNA form, the CDR3 reads TGCAGCGTTCCGGACAAACTGAACACTGAAGCTTTCTTT.

This clonotype was counted ten times or more. The V and J genes are TRBV6-2 or TRBV6-3 and TRBJ1-1, with 8 bases identical to TRBD1. V was clipped by 4 bases and J by 0 bases; unmatched bases: 13. Per the germline V gene, CDR1 is MNHEY and CDR2 is SVGEGT. The CDR3 is 18 amino acids. CDR3 nucleotide sequence: TGTGCCAGCAGTTCGTCATTTGACAGGGGCGCAATGAACACTGAAGCTTTCTTT. Residues: CASSSSFDRGAMNTEAFF.

The table lists this clonotype with many counts. V and J are TRBV6-2 or TRBV6-3 and TRBJ1-1; a possible D gene is TRBD1 (5 bases). V was shortened by 4 bases and J by 4 bases, with 16 bases between the two germline ends. This CDR3 comprises 15 residues. In germline, CDR1 is MNHEY, CDR2 SVGEGT. CDR3 sequence reads: CASSFVGTLGTEAFF. CDR3 bases: TGTGCCAGCAGTTTCGTCGGGACTTTGGGCACTGAAGCTTTCTTT.

The chain uses TRBV19 and TRBJ1-4; 9 nucleotides agree with TRBD1. Germline V gene data show CDR1 as LNHDA and CDR2 as SQIVND (reference sequence). Trimming removed 6 bases from V and 6 bases from J; junction bases left unmatched: 11. The CDR3 runs 16 residues. Here the CDR3 reads CASRPGQGSSYEKLFF. The CDR3 nucleotides read TGTGCCAGTAGGCCGGGACAGGGAAGTTCGTATGAAAAACTGTTTTTT.

This clonotype occurred a few times. A read error is likely here: a far larger clone is one base away. The rearrangement joins TRBV6-2 or TRBV6-3 to TRBJ2-7, with D tentatively TRBD2 (7 bases). The CDR3 totals 15 residues. Germline CDR1 is MNHEY and CDR2 is SVGEGT. Between the trimmed V and J ends, which lost 0 bases and 7 bases, there was a span of 16 bases. This CDR3 reads CASSYSVRGAYEQYF. The CDR3 DNA is TGTGCCAGCAGTTACTCGGTTCGGGGGGCATATGAGCAGTACTTC.

This clonotype has only a few counts. The rearrangement joins TRBV20-1 to TRBJ2-2; no firm D call. The V gene lost 2 bases and the J gene lost 4 bases, with 5 bases spanning the gap. Germline CDR1 is DFQATT and CDR2 is SNEGSKA (reference sequence). The CDR3 is 12 amino acids. CDR3 residues: CSARWGTGELFF. In nucleotides, the CDR3 is TGCAGTGCTAGATGGGGCACCGGGGAGCTGTTTTTT.

A word on this clonotype: A far larger clone is a single base away, which makes a read error likely. The genes are TRBV7-4 and TRBJ2-5; TRBD1 is a possible D gene (6 bases). The length of the CDR3 is 14 residues. The germline gives CDR1 SGHVT, CDR2 SQSDAQ. For the CDR3, the DNA is TGTGTCAGCAGCCGACAGAGGGGGAGAGAGACCCAGTACTTC. This sequence encodes CVSSRQRGRETQYF. Full variable domain (rest looked up from reference TRBV7-4 and TRBJ2-5): GAGVSQSPRYKVAKRGRDVALRCDSISGHVTLYWYRQTLGQGSEVLTYSQSDAQRDKSGRPSGRFSAERPERSVSTLKIQRTEQGDSAVYLCVSSRQRGRETQYFGPGTRLLVL.

To note about this clonotype: One base separates it from a far larger clone, so it is likely a read error. The chain joins TRBV6-2 or TRBV6-3 to TRBJ2-1; TRBD2 matches 11 bases. CDR1 and CDR2 (germline): MNHEY, SVGEGT. The CDR3 is made up of 16 amino acids. V lost 6 bases and J lost 10; bases outside the gene matches: 14. CDR3: CASSRPVAGGIGEQFF. The DNA of the CDR3 is TGTGCCAGCAGCCGACCTGTAGCGGGAGGGATCGGGGAGCAGTTCTTC.

The chain combines TRBV3-1 with TRBJ1-2, with D possibly being TRBD1 (6 bases). The length of the CDR3 is 13 residues. Between the trimmed V and J ends, which lost 2 bases and 2 bases, there was a span of 6 bases. Germline V gene sequence: CDR1 LGHDT, CDR2 YNNKEL (reference sequence). The CDR3 DNA is TGTGCCAGCAGCCAACAGGGGAACTATGGCTACACCTTC. Amino acid sequence: CASSQQGNYGYTF.

In its sample, this clonotype was seen many times. The V gene is TRBV3-1, the J gene TRBJ2-1, with 11 bases lining up with TRBD2. Germline values: CDR1 LGHDT, CDR2 YNNKEL (reference sequence). V was pared by 3 bases and J by 3 bases, with 7 bases of the junction left unmatched. The CDR3 consists of 17 residues. The CDR3 coding sequence is TGTGCCAGCAGCCATTCACTAGCGGGGGAGTTCTACAATGAGCAGTTCTTC. This encodes CASSHSLAGEFYNEQFF.

At least ten counts were recorded for this clonotype. This chain links TRBV6-2 or TRBV6-3 with TRBJ2-3; 9 nucleotides align to TRBD2. In germline, CDR1 is MNHEY, CDR2 SVGEGT. There are 15 residues in the CDR3. Trimming took 6 bases from V and 3 from J; bases not matched to a gene: 7. CDR3 sequence: CASSPGTSRTDTQYF. CDR3 coding DNA: TGTGCCAGCAGCCCCGGGACTAGCAGGACAGATACGCAGTATTTT.

The V call is TRBV5-1, the J call TRBJ2-3; TRBD2 aligns across 9 bases. Germline V gene sequence: CDR1 SGHRS, CDR2 YFSETQ. The V gene end was trimmed by 0 bases and the J gene end by 6 bases; junction bases not matched to a gene: 5. The CDR3 runs 15 residues. The CDR3 loop reads CASSLGAGGSDTQYF. As DNA, the CDR3 is TGCGCCAGCAGCTTGGGAGCGGGGGGTTCGGATACGCAGTATTTT.

This clonotype was seen ten or more times. The V call is TRBV7-9, the J call TRBJ1-3, with D unresolved. The germline V and J ends were trimmed by 8 bases and 4 bases, with 3 bases remaining between them. CDR3 size: 10 residues. Germline V gives CDR1 SEHNR, CDR2 FQNEAQ (reference sequence). The CDR3 coding sequence is TGTGCCAGCTCCGGAAACACCATATATTTT. This gives the protein CASSGNTIYF.

This clonotype was seen a few times. The chain uses TRBV28 and TRBJ2-1, with 10 bases matching TRBD2. This CDR3 contains 16 residues. CDR1 and CDR2 from the germline V gene are MDHEN and SYDVKM. With V trimmed by 5 bases and J by 3 bases, 7 bases remained unmatched. For the CDR3, the DNA is TGTGCCAGCAGTAAATCTAGCGGGGGAGACTACAATGAGCAGTTCTTC. Translated, it gives CASSKSSGGDYNEQFF.

By its share, this clonotype is medium-sized. The chain uses TRBV4-3 and TRBJ2-1, with 9 bases matching TRBD2. The CDR3 spans 13 residues. Trimming cost V 0 bases and J 10 bases; bases outside gene matches: 1. From germline, CDR1 is LGHNA and CDR2 YSLEER. DNA for the CDR3: TGCGCCAGCAGCCAAGATGCGGGGGGGGAGCAGTTCTTC. Residues: CASSQDAGGEQFF.

This clonotype was observed at least ten times. The junction does not match germline at one end; this may be a read error. This chain joins TRBV6-5 and TRBJ2-1; 8 bases line up with TRBD1. CDR1 is MNHEY, CDR2 SVGAGI, per germline. The CDR3 runs 11 residues. As DNA, the CDR3 is TGTGCCAGCAGTTCGACAGGGGTTGTGATCTTC. Encoded protein: CASSSTGVVIF.

The genes are TRBV7-2 and TRBJ2-5, with 8 positions matching TRBD2. Germline values: CDR1 SGHTA, CDR2 FQGNSA. V lost 1 base, J lost 0 bases, and 4 bases stayed unmatched. This CDR3 is 16 amino acids long. The chain's CDR3 is CASSLGSSGYQETQYF. CDR3 coding DNA: TGTGCCAGCAGCTTAGGGTCTAGCGGGTACCAAGAGACCCAGTACTTC.

The table lists this clonotype with many counts. The chain recombines TRBV28 with TRBJ1-6; 8 bases are shared with TRBD1. The V gene's germline CDR1 is MDHEN and CDR2 SYDVKM. The CDR3 covers 15 residues. The V and J ends lost 6 bases and 5 bases, in that order; junction bases with no gene match: 6. Here the CDR3 DNA reads TGTGCCAGCAGAGGAACGACAGGGGATAATTCACCCCTCCACTTT. It yields the protein CASRGTTGDNSPLHF. The whole variable domain, filled in from reference TRBV28 and TRBJ1-6, reads DVKVTQSSRYLVKRTGEKVFLECVQDMDHENMFWYRQDPGLGLRLIYFSYDVKMKEKGDIPEGYSVSREKKERFSLILESASTNQTSMYLCASRGTTGDNSPLHFGNGTRLTVT.